These 15 T cell receptor beta chains were sequenced from one sample in a study of T cells in Graves' hyperthyroidism and ophthalmopathy (dated by TCRdb to the late 2010s). Receptor amplification or capture employed multiplex PCR. TCRdb records Illumina HiSeq 2000 as the sequencer. Amplification of TCR beta CDR3 regions was carried out from RNA transcripts. A first-round RT-PCR of the TCR CDR3 used the HTBI primer set with the Qiagen OneStep RT-PCR kit. The public reads were reprocessed in TCRdb via fastp at Q25 and MiXCR, keeping in-frame beta chains. Rows with a matching CDR3 protein are joined into one entry that keeps the most common DNA and genes. The sample table holds roughly 420,000 distinct CDR3 sequences, of which around 14% were seen once. The ten largest clonotypes hold approximately 7.5% of the sample. Sequenced sample: blood. These receptors were obtained from a woman between 18 and 29 years old with Graves' hyperthyroidism.

This clonotype was seen many times. This chain links TRBV2 with TRBJ2-7; 11 bases match TRBD2. The CDR3 has 17 residues. In germline, CDR1 is SNHLY, CDR2 FYNNEI. V was clipped by 2 bases and J by 2 bases; unmatched bases: 8. CDR3 nucleotide sequence: TGTGCCAGCAGTGAATCCATAGCGGGAGGGGCCCCCTACGAGCAGTACTTC. Amino acid sequence: CASSESIAGGAPYEQYF. Complete variable domain (other parts from reference TRBV2 and TRBJ2-7): EPEVTQTPSHQVTQMGQEVILRCVPISNHLYFYWYRQILGQKVEFLVSFYNNEISEKSEIFDDQFSVERPDGSNFTLKIRSTKLEDSAMYFCASSESIAGGAPYEQYFGPGTRLTVT.

This clonotype was picked up many times. The rearrangement joins TRBV19 to TRBJ1-5; 9 nucleotides match TRBD1. CDR3 length: 15 amino acids. The germline CDR1 and CDR2 sequences are LNHDA and SQIVND (reference sequence). The junction had 6 bases not matched to a gene; V was cut back by 5 bases and J by 4 bases. The CDR3 region is CASSLTGGGNQPQHF. The CDR3 region has the DNA TGTGCCAGTAGTCTCACAGGGGGCGGGAATCAGCCCCAGCATTTT.

This clonotype was counted many times. The chain joins TRBV2 to TRBJ1-5; 7 bases are shared with TRBD1. Germline V lookup: CDR1 SNHLY, CDR2 FYNNEI. V dropped 6 bases and J dropped 9; count of bases not matched to a gene: 14. The CDR3 extends over 15 amino acids. CDR3 bases: TGTGCCAGCAGGGGAAGGGGGCTCGGGGTCGGGCCCCAGCATTTT. Its protein product is CASRGRGLGVGPQHF.

This clonotype showed up many times. The rearrangement uses TRBV19 and TRBJ2-1; a possible D gene is TRBD2 (5 bases). The CDR3 is made up of 14 amino acids. From germline, CDR1 is LNHDA and CDR2 SQIVND (reference sequence). V was shortened by 1 base and J by 1 base, with 5 bases between the two germline ends. CDR3 residues: CASSIGGSYNEQFF. The CDR3 DNA sequence: TGTGCCAGTAGTATAGGCGGGTCCTACAATGAGCAGTTCTTC.

In its sample, this clonotype was seen many times. This chain connects TRBV20-1 to TRBJ1-2, with TRBD1 identical over 9 bases. Per the germline V gene, CDR1 is DFQATT and CDR2 is SNEGSKA (reference sequence). The V and J ends lost 6 bases and 3 bases, in that order; junction bases with no gene match: 5. The CDR3 contains 13 residues. CDR3 protein: CSAGTGPDYGYTF. The DNA for the CDR3 is TGCAGTGCAGGGACAGGGCCTGACTATGGCTACACCTTC.

This clonotype was seen ten or more times. The V gene is TRBV3-1, the J gene TRBJ1-6, with 7 nucleotides matching TRBD1. Per the germline V gene, CDR1 is LGHDT and CDR2 is YNNKEL (reference sequence). The ends lost 2 bases at V and 1 base at J; junction bases unmatched: 2. The CDR3 loop spans 16 amino acids. The CDR3 loop is CASSQNRGSYNSPLHF. The CDR3 DNA reads TGTGCCAGCAGCCAAAACAGGGGTTCCTATAATTCACCCCTCCACTTT.

The rearrangement joins TRBV5-1 to TRBJ2-3; perhaps TRBD1 as D (5 bases). V was trimmed by 5 bases and J by 2 bases, leaving 9 bases between them. The CDR3 runs to 13 residues. Germline CDR1 SGHRS, CDR2 YFSETQ. This CDR3 reads CASRKGDTDTQYF. CDR3 sequence (DNA): TGCGCCAGCAGAAAAGGGGACACAGATACGCAGTATTTT.

This clonotype was recorded many times. The chain combines TRBV5-8 with TRBJ1-1, with D perhaps matching TRBD1 (6 bases). V lost 4 bases, J lost 4 bases, and 17 bases lay in between. CDR3 length: 15 amino acids. Germline assignment: CDR1 SGHTS and CDR2 YDEGEE. The CDR3 DNA sequence: TGTGCCAGCAGCCCTACAGGGACGGGGGGCACTGAAGCTTTCTTT. Protein sequence: CASSPTGTGGTEAFF.

This clonotype was counted at least ten times. CDR3 nucleotide sequence: TGCAGCGTTGAATCGCAGGGCGGCGATGAGCAGTTCTTC. Protein sequence: CSVESQGGDEQFF. The chain employs TRBV29-1 and TRBJ2-1, with D possibly matching TRBD1 (5 bases). Germline V lookup: CDR1 SQVTM, CDR2 ANQGSEA. This CDR3 comprises 13 residues. The ends were cut back, 2 bases at V and 8 bases at J, with 13 bases in the middle.

The genes are TRBV2 and TRBJ1-5; 7 nucleotides agree with TRBD1. V shed 6 bases, J shed 7 bases, and the junction held 9 bases outside the gene matches. The CDR3 totals 14 residues. Germline V lookup: CDR1 SNHLY, CDR2 FYNNEI. The DNA for the CDR3 is TGTGCCAGCAGGGTTGACAGGGAAGGCCAGCCCCAGCATTTT. This encodes CASRVDREGQPQHF.

This clonotype was seen ten or more times. The chain is built from TRBV5-8 and TRBJ1-4; D not resolved. V was cut by 1 base and J by 0 bases, with 7 bases left in between. Germline V gene data show CDR1 as SGHTS and CDR2 as YDEGEE. This CDR3 spans 15 amino acids. CDR3: CASSLNTATNEKLFF. CDR3 nucleotide sequence: TGTGCCAGCAGCTTGAACACAGCAACTAATGAAAAACTGTTTTTT. Full variable domain (rest looked up from reference TRBV5-8 and TRBJ1-4): EAGVTQSPTHLIKTRGQQATLRCSPISGHTSVYWYQQALGLGLQFLLWYDEGEERNRGNFPPRFSGRQFPNYSSELNVNALELEDSALYLCASSLNTATNEKLFFGSGTQLSVL.

There are many counts of this clonotype. V and J are TRBV6-2 or TRBV6-3 and TRBJ2-3, with a possible D match to TRBD2 (5 bases). Germline CDR1 and CDR2: MNHEY and SVGEGT. Trimming took 4 bases from V and 8 from J, leaving 16 bases between them. The CDR3 spans 14 residues. Here the CDR3 reads CASSSGKETSTQYF. CDR3 bases: TGTGCCAGCAGTTCCGGGAAGGAGACGAGTACGCAGTATTTT.

This clonotype was observed a single time. J is TRBJ2-2 and V is TRBV9; 8 nucleotides match TRBD1. Per germline, CDR1 SGDLS and CDR2 YYNGEE. Trimming cost V 6 bases and J 4 bases; bases outside gene matches: 5. The CDR3 has 14 residues. The CDR3 DNA sequence: TGTGCCAGCACGACAGGGGACATCACCGGGGAGCTGTTTTTT. It is translated as CASTTGDITGELFF.

In this sample, this clonotype turned up once. The genes are TRBV4-2 and TRBJ1-2, with D hard to call. Deletions cut 0 bases from V and 2 bases from J, with 10 bases between. CDR3 length: 15 residues. Germline lookup yields CDR1 LGHNA and CDR2 YNFKEQ. DNA of the CDR3: TGTGCCAGCAGCCAAGAAGTCGGGATAAACTATGGCTACACCTTC. Protein: CASSQEVGINYGYTF.

This clonotype occurred many times. The chain is built from TRBV29-1 and TRBJ1-4; 9 positions agree with TRBD1. Germline CDR1 is SQVTM and CDR2 is ANQGSEA. The CDR3 has 14 residues. V shed 7 bases, J shed 7 bases, and the junction held 10 bases outside the gene matches. The CDR3 spells CSGSTGQGGEKLFF. DNA of the CDR3: TGCAGCGGTTCCACGGGACAGGGCGGTGAAAAACTGTTTTTT.